The T cell receptor beta chain described here comes from a study of blood T cell repertoires in COVID-19. Repertoires were generated with immunoSEQ multiplex PCR, while TCRdb's copy carries only in-frame clones and drops some. The repertoire includes more than 250,000 clones, approximately 86% of them detected once, and roughly 2.6% sits in the top ten. This clone showed up just a few times. Trimming took 0 bases from V and 4 from J, leaving 5 bases between them. The CDR3 contains 13 residues. Germline CDR1 reads ENHRY; CDR2 reads SYGVKD. The chain is built from TRBV10-3 and TRBJ2-3; the D is unclear. Source material: PBMCs or T cells enriched from blood (not recorded which). The receptor was derived from a woman between 18 and 30 years old who had recovered from COVID-19. The CDR3 loop reads CAISESVADTQYF. The CDR3 DNA follows: TGTGCCATCAGTGAGTCGGTAGCAGATACGCAGTATTTT.